Below are 19 T cell receptor beta chains sequenced from a single sample in a study of blood T cell repertoires in COVID-19. Sequencing used immunoSEQ multiplex PCR; TCRdb keeps in-frame clones, though not all of them. The sample includes 450,000 or so clones, 89% of them seen just once. Sequenced: peripheral blood. The receptors were sampled from a woman aged 40 to 50 with COVID-19, enrolled during active disease.

The J gene is TRBJ2-2, the V gene TRBV5-1; D gene ambiguous. The CDR3 contains 15 residues. The germline CDR1 and CDR2 sequences are SGHRS and YFSETQ. The ends were cut back, 6 bases at V and 6 bases at J, with 18 bases in the middle. DNA of the CDR3: TGCGCCAGCATCCGTGATACAGAGCTCGCCGGGGAGCTGTTTTTT. It encodes CASIRDTELAGELFF.

This sequence joins TRBV28 and TRBJ1-1; D not resolved. Per the germline V gene, CDR1 is MDHEN and CDR2 is SYDVKM. V lost 2 bases and J 1 base, leaving 8 bases between the germline ends. The CDR3 has 14 amino acids. The CDR3 nucleotides are TGTGCCAGCAGTTTAACTAGGGCGAACACTGAAGCTTTCTTT. It specifies CASSLTRANTEAFF. The full variable domain, in which reference TRBV28 and TRBJ1-1 provide the parts outside the CDR3, is DVKVTQSSRYLVKRTGEKVFLECVQDMDHENMFWYRQDPGLGLRLIYFSYDVKMKEKGDIPEGYSVSREKKERFSLILESASTNQTSMYLCASSLTRANTEAFFGQGTRLTVV.

The rearrangement links TRBV27 to TRBJ2-1; 10 positions match TRBD2. Per the germline V gene, CDR1 is MNHEY and CDR2 is SMNVEV (reference sequence). This CDR3 contains 17 residues. V lost 1 base to trimming and J lost 0 bases; unmatched junction nucleotides: 3. Written as DNA, the CDR3 is TGTGCCAGCAGTTTATGGTCTAGCGGGGGCTCCTACAATGAGCAGTTCTTC. Translating it yields CASSLWSSGGSYNEQFF.

CDR3 bases: TGTGCCAGCAGCGTATCTGCCGCTAGCGGAAGCACAGATACGCAGTATTTT. Its protein product is CASSVSAASGSTDTQYF. J is TRBJ2-3 and V is TRBV9, with 7 bases lining up with TRBD2. The germline V gene has CDR1 SGDLS and CDR2 YYNGEE. Losses at the gene ends were 1 base for V and 0 bases for J; bases not matched to a gene: 8. This CDR3 contains 17 residues.

The rearrangement joins TRBV5-4 to TRBJ1-5; 7 nucleotides agree with TRBD1. Losses at the gene ends were 0 bases for V and 4 bases for J; bases not matched to a gene: 4. From germline, CDR1 is SGHNT and CDR2 YYREEE (reference sequence). The CDR3 is 15 residues long. CDR3 region: CASSLDGTVNQPQHF. DNA for the CDR3: TGTGCCAGCAGCTTGGACGGGACAGTTAATCAGCCCCAGCATTTT. Using reference TRBV5-4 and TRBJ1-5 for the parts outside the CDR3, the full variable domain is ETGVTQSPTHLIKTRGQQVTLRCSSQSGHNTVSWYQQALGQGPQFIFQYYREEENGRGNFPPRFSGLQFPNYSSELNVNALELDDSALYLCASSLDGTVNQPQHFGDGTRLSIL.

This rearrangement joins TRBV6-5 to TRBJ2-7, with D possibly TRBD2 on 6 matching bases. V dropped 9 bases and J dropped 2 bases, with 17 bases sitting between them. Germline-derived CDR1 and CDR2 are MNHEY and SVGAGI. The CDR3 runs to 14 residues. CDR3 nucleotide sequence: TGTGCCAGTACTGGCGGGACCGCCACCTACGAGCAGTACTTC. It encodes CASTGGTATYEQYF.

The V and J genes are TRBV4-1 and TRBJ1-4; the match to TRBD1 covers 8 bases. CDR1 is MGHRA and CDR2 is YSYEKL in the germline V gene. The CDR3 contains 14 residues. V was clipped by 4 bases and J by 6 bases; unmatched bases: 4. The CDR3 sequence is CASSLTGADEKLFF. For the CDR3, the DNA is TGCGCCAGCAGCCTGACAGGGGCTGATGAAAAACTGTTTTTT.

This clone came up once. This chain connects TRBV7-2 to TRBJ2-3; 8 bases map to TRBD2. The CDR3 spans 15 residues. CDR1 is SGHTA and CDR2 is FQGNSA in the germline V gene. V was pared by 6 bases and J by 1 base, with 6 bases of the junction left unmatched. The CDR3: CASRRAGEGTDTQYF. The DNA for the CDR3 is TGTGCCAGCAGGAGAGCGGGAGAGGGCACAGATACGCAGTATTTT.

This clone was seen a handful of times. V is TRBV2 and J is TRBJ1-6, with no clear D. V was clipped by 3 bases and J by 7 bases, with 13 bases between them. Per germline, CDR1 SNHLY and CDR2 FYNNEI. The length of the CDR3 is 15 residues. CDR3 loop: CASSELVIGNSPLHF. As DNA, the CDR3 is TGTGCCAGCAGTGAGTTGGTAATCGGGAATTCACCCCTCCACTTT. Looking up the rest from reference TRBV2 and TRBJ1-6 gives the full variable domain: EPEVTQTPSHQVTQMGQEVILRCVPISNHLYFYWYRQILGQKVEFLVSFYNNEISEKSEIFDDQFSVERPDGSNFTLKIRSTKLEDSAMYFCASSELVIGNSPLHFGNGTRLTVT.

The rearrangement joins TRBV6-5 to TRBJ1-2, with a tentative D call TRBD1 (6 bases). This CDR3 is built from 13 residues. Trimming pared 7 bases from V and 3 bases from J, leaving 12 bases between. The V gene's germline CDR1 is MNHEY and CDR2 SVGAGI. The DNA for the CDR3 is TGTGCCAGCATCTTATACAGGGACTATGGCTACACCTTC. Translation gives CASILYRDYGYTF.

The rearrangement uses TRBV6-1 and TRBJ1-5, with TRBD1 matching over 7 bases. Germline CDR1 is MNHNS and CDR2 is SASEGT. The CDR3 sequence is 14 residues long. Trimming cost V 6 bases and J 1 base; bases outside gene matches: 3. CDR3 coding DNA: TGTGCCAGCAGGGACAGGATAAGCAATCAGCCCCAGCATTTT. Amino acid sequence: CASRDRISNQPQHF.

This rearrangement joins TRBV5-1 to TRBJ1-1, with TRBD1 matching 8 bases. The CDR3 runs to 15 residues. CDR1 and CDR2 from the germline V gene are SGHRS and YFSETQ. The V gene end was trimmed by 0 bases and the J gene end by 5 bases; junction bases not matched to a gene: 6. In DNA, the CDR3 is TGCGCCAGCAGCTTGGGGGACAGGTTCACGACTGAAGCTTTCTTT. Amino acids: CASSLGDRFTTEAFF.

This clone was detected only once. The V gene is TRBV28, the J gene TRBJ1-4; a weak D match, TRBD1 (5 bases). The CDR3 runs to 15 residues. The germline V gene has CDR1 MDHEN and CDR2 SYDVKM. V was cut by 5 bases and J by 4 bases, with 14 bases left in between. This CDR3 is CASSPLGGVNEKLFF. The CDR3 DNA follows: TGTGCCAGCAGTCCCCTCGGAGGGGTTAATGAAAAACTGTTTTTT.

The CDR3 region has the DNA TGTGCCAGCAGTCTCCAGGGGGTAAGTGAAAAACTGTTTTTT. Amino acid sequence: CASSLQGVSEKLFF. V gene TRBV6-5 combines with J gene TRBJ1-4; TRBD1 agrees at 7 bases. CDR1 and CDR2 from the germline V gene are MNHEY and SVGAGI. The CDR3 has 14 residues. With 5 bases clipped from V and 7 bases from J, the junction kept 7 bases outside the gene matches.

This clone was seen once. The rearrangement uses TRBV4-2 and TRBJ1-1, with TRBD1 identical over 7 bases. CDR3 length: 13 amino acids. Germline CDR1 is LGHNA and CDR2 is YNFKEQ. V dropped 6 bases and J dropped 2; count of bases not matched to a gene: 3. The CDR3 DNA follows: TGTGCCAGCAGGCGACAGGGTAACACTGAAGCTTTCTTT. Its protein product is CASRRQGNTEAFF.

Only one count was recorded for this clone. The chain has TRBV2 and TRBJ1-5, with 9 bases aligning to TRBD1. The CDR3 sequence is 14 residues long. V dropped 6 bases and J dropped 4; count of bases not matched to a gene: 4. Germline-derived CDR1 and CDR2 are SNHLY and FYNNEI. The CDR3 sequence is CASSVGTGNQPQHF. In DNA form, the CDR3 reads TGTGCCAGCAGCGTAGGGACAGGGAATCAGCCCCAGCATTTT.

V and J are TRBV27 and TRBJ1-5, with D hard to call. This CDR3 region has 15 residues. Trimming left V 10 bases short and J 0 bases short, with 16 bases between. Germline CDR1 is MNHEY and CDR2 is SMNVEV (reference sequence). CDR3 in amino acids: CATGMGFYSNQPQHF. For the CDR3, the DNA is TGTGCCACCGGAATGGGCTTCTATAGCAATCAGCCCCAGCATTTT.

V gene TRBV3-1 (or the pseudogene TRBV3-2) combines with J gene TRBJ1-2, with D perhaps TRBD1 (6 bases). Looked up from germline, CDR1 is LGHDT and CDR2 is YNNKEL (reference sequence). Trimming took off 4 bases at V and 7 bases at J, with 31 bases between the two ends. CDR3 length: 19 amino acids. In DNA, the CDR3 is TGTGCCAGCAGCCGCGCGCCCTTGAGGACCCCGGACAGTTTATCTGGCTACACCTTC. As protein: CASSRAPLRTPDSLSGYTF.

The gene calls are TRBV6-2 or TRBV6-3 and TRBJ1-2; no clear D. This CDR3 is 15 amino acids long. Germline V gene sequence: CDR1 MNHEY, CDR2 SVGEGT. V was trimmed by 4 bases and J by 7 bases, leaving 19 bases between them. The CDR3: CASSSPQPPTVGYTF. CDR3 DNA sequence: TGTGCCAGCAGTTCCCCCCAACCCCCCACTGTTGGCTACACCTTC.